The clone carrying this TCR beta chain was counted only a few times. Its target is unknown. This PCR relied on a set of 60 Vbeta primers and 13 Jbeta primers. The data were produced by immunoSEQ multiplex PCR, yet TCRdb's version contains in-frame clones alone and is incomplete. The table includes about 120,000 clones, roughly 14% detected once. The sample belongs to a study of cytomegalovirus exposure and HLA in healthy donors. Study-level results: The authors assumed roughly uniform sequencing depth across donors for presence/absence analyses. Most TCR sequences showed up rarely, but some public TCRs showed up in many donors.

This CDR3 has 15 residues. The junction had 2 bases not matched to a gene; V was cut back by 3 bases and J by 0 bases. Germline V gene sequence: CDR1 MDHEN, CDR2 SYDVKM. The source is a woman under 30 in good health and CMV-seronegative. The chain joins TRBV28 to TRBJ1-5; 7 bases align to TRBD1. Sequencing was carried out using PBMCs. CDR3 protein: CASSFQGVSNQPQHF. The DNA for the CDR3 is TGTGCCAGCAGTTTTCAGGGGGTTAGCAATCAGCCCCAGCATTTT.